Below are 24 T cell receptor beta chains sequenced from a single sample in a study of blood T cell repertoires in COVID-19 (dated by TCRdb to the early 2020s). Preparation of the library involved the immunoSEQ multiplex PCR assay. Held by TCRdb, this immuneACCESS table contains in-frame sequences only and omits some clones. Under half of the omission traces to an unresolved V gene where checked; the cause of the rest is unknown. This sample lists around 310,000 clones; nearly 90% were detected once. The ten largest clones capture just under 9.5% of the sample. Sequencing used PBMCs or T cells enriched from blood (not recorded which). Receptors originate from a woman aged 25 to 39 who had recovered from COVID-19.

The chain uses TRBV7-9 and TRBJ2-1; 10 positions match TRBD2. The trim removed 5 bases at V and 0 bases at J, leaving 1 base unmatched. In germline, CDR1 is SEHNR, CDR2 FQNEAQ (reference sequence). The CDR3 is made up of 15 amino acids. The CDR3 DNA follows: TGTGCCAGCAGCCCTAGCGGGAGCTCCTACAATGAGCAGTTCTTC. Protein product: CASSPSGSSYNEQFF.

A note on this clone: The same CDR3 arises from other DNA sequences in this sample as well. CDR3 DNA sequence: TGTGCCAGCAGTTCACAGGGAAATGAGCAGTTCTTC. This translates into CASSSQGNEQFF. V and J are TRBV27 and TRBJ2-1; TRBD1 is a possible D gene (6 bases). CDR3 size: 12 residues. V gave up 4 bases and J gave up 7 bases, with 8 bases separating them. CDR1 is MNHEY and CDR2 is SMNVEV in the germline V gene (reference sequence).

The chain has TRBV4-1 and TRBJ1-6; D gene ambiguous. The germline CDR1 and CDR2 sequences are MGHRA and YSYEKL. The CDR3 runs to 17 residues. Deletions cut 3 bases from V and 8 bases from J, with 20 bases between. CDR3 region: CASSQWAVSGKDSPLHF. The DNA for the CDR3 is TGCGCCAGCAGCCAGTGGGCGGTTTCGGGGAAGGATTCACCCCTCCACTTT.

J is TRBJ1-2 and V is TRBV12-1; TRBD1, the table's D call, was not compared with the DNA. TRBV12-1 is reported as a pseudogene. The CDR3 extends over 13 amino acids. The CDR3, as DNA: TGTGCCAGCAGCCGACAGGGGGCCCATGGCTACACCTTC. This translates into CASSRQGAHGYTF.

The J gene is TRBJ1-2, the V gene TRBV5-1; D may be TRBD1 (5 bases). The CDR3 is 14 amino acids. V lost 0 bases and J lost 1, with 7 bases in between. Germline V CDR1 and CDR2: SGHRS, YFSETQ. The CDR3 sequence: CASSLADSNYGYTF. The CDR3, as DNA: TGCGCCAGCAGCTTGGCTGACAGTAACTATGGCTACACCTTC.

The chain combines TRBV28 with TRBJ1-4; D gene unclear. Germline V gene lookup returns CDR1 MDHEN and CDR2 SYDVKM. The V end was cut by 2 bases, the J end by 5 bases, with 6 bases between. CDR3 length: 13 residues. The DNA for the CDR3 is TGTGCCAGCAGTTTAGTCGAGAATGAAAAACTGTTTTTT. As protein: CASSLVENEKLFF.

This chain links TRBV5-6 with TRBJ2-7; TRBD2 matches at 11 bases. Germline CDR1 reads SGHDT; CDR2 reads YYEEEE. The CDR3 covers 19 residues. Losses at the gene ends were 1 base for V and 5 bases for J; bases not matched to a gene: 17. In nucleotides, the CDR3 is TGTGCCAGCAGCTTGAAGCGGGGACGAGCTAGCGGGAGGAAAAACGAGCAGTACTTC. Its translation: CASSLKRGRASGRKNEQYF.

This sequence joins TRBV2 and TRBJ2-7, with a possible D match to TRBD1 (6 bases). Trimming shortened V by 7 bases and J by 3 bases, and 13 bases separated the two germline ends. CDR3 size: 13 residues. In germline, CDR1 is SNHLY, CDR2 FYNNEI. CDR3 in DNA: TGTGCCAGCACCCGAGGACAGAGCTACGAGCAGTACTTC. It codes for CASTRGQSYEQYF.

The chain combines TRBV6-6 with TRBJ2-2; TRBD2 matches 14 bases. Germline CDR1 MNHNY, CDR2 SVGAGI (reference sequence). The length of the CDR3 is 19 residues. J was trimmed by 4 bases and V by 5 bases; bases with no gene match: 12. CDR3 in amino acids: CASSPPRLAGGPVTGELFF. The CDR3 nucleotides read TGTGCCAGCAGTCCGCCCCGACTAGCGGGAGGGCCTGTCACCGGGGAGCTGTTTTTT.

The genes are TRBV7-2 and TRBJ2-3; 16 bases line up with TRBD2. V shed 3 bases and J 3 bases; nucleotides not matched to a gene: 3. This CDR3 has 17 amino acids. CDR1 SGHTA and CDR2 FQGNSA come from the germline V gene. The CDR3 protein is CASSLGLAGGPTDTQYF. The CDR3 DNA reads as TGTGCCAGCAGCTTGGGACTAGCGGGAGGGCCAACAGATACGCAGTATTTT.

The chain links TRBV15 to TRBJ1-1; D not certain. The CDR3 extends over 14 amino acids. Per germline, CDR1 LNHNV and CDR2 YYDKDF (reference sequence). V was clipped by 3 bases and J by 0 bases, with 8 bases between them. CDR3 sequence (DNA): TGTGCCACCAGCAGGATCGACTTGAACACTGAAGCTTTCTTT. It encodes CATSRIDLNTEAFF. The full variable domain, rest sourced from reference TRBV15 and TRBJ1-1, is DAMVIQNPRYQVTQFGKPVTLSCSQTLNHNVMYWYQQKSSQAPKLLFHYYDKDFNNEADTPDNFQSRRPNTSFCFLDIRSPGLGDTAMYLCATSRIDLNTEAFFGQGTRLTVV.

V is TRBV18 and J is TRBJ2-1, with TRBD2 matching 15 bases. V lost 2 bases and J lost 8; bases outside the gene matches: 1. The CDR3 contains 15 residues. CDR1 is KGHSH and CDR2 is LQKENI in the germline V gene. Written as DNA, the CDR3 is TGTGCCAGCTCACCATGGACTAGCGGGAGGGATGAGCAGTTCTTC. Residues: CASSPWTSGRDEQFF. The full variable domain, completed using reference TRBV18 and TRBJ2-1, is NAGVMQNPRHLVRRRGQEARLRCSPMKGHSHVYWYRQLPEEGLKFMVYLQKENIIDESGMPKERFSAEFPKEGPSILRIQQVVRGDSAAYFCASSPWTSGRDEQFFGPGTRLTVL.

This chain connects TRBV5-1 to TRBJ2-2; D is undetermined. The V gene lost 0 bases and the J gene lost 1 base, with 10 bases spanning the gap. The CDR3 has 16 amino acids. Germline CDR1 SGHRS, CDR2 YFSETQ. CDR3 loop: CASSLARLQNTGELFF. The CDR3 region has the DNA TGCGCCAGCAGCTTGGCCAGACTGCAGAACACCGGGGAGCTGTTTTTT.

The V gene is TRBV10-3, the J gene TRBJ2-5; 12 bases fit TRBD2. Trimming cost V 3 bases and J 5 bases; bases outside gene matches: 13. Germline V gives CDR1 ENHRY, CDR2 SYGVKD. The CDR3 has 18 amino acids. CDR3 nucleotides: TGTGCCATCAGTGACCTATCGCTAGCGGGAGGGCCGGGGGAGACCCAGTACTTC. Protein product: CAISDLSLAGGPGETQYF.

The chain joins TRBV30 to TRBJ2-3; TRBD2 matches at 7 bases. Germline V CDR1 and CDR2: GTSNPN, SVGIG (reference sequence). Unmatched junction bases numbered 14, after V lost 2 bases and J lost 6 bases. The CDR3 runs 16 residues. The CDR3 DNA reads TGTGCCTGGAGTCTCAGACTAGCCCCCCCCTTTGATACGCAGTATTTT. Its translation is CAWSLRLAPPFDTQYF.

This clone was detected once. The chain has TRBV7-9 and TRBJ1-1; possibly TRBD1 for D (5 bases). V lost 5 bases and J lost 7, with 11 bases in between. There are 12 residues in the CDR3. Germline V gene data show CDR1 as SEHNR and CDR2 as FQNEAQ (reference sequence). The CDR3 nucleotides read TGTGCCAGCAGCCGCAGGGACTTTGAAGCTTTCTTT. Translated, it gives CASSRRDFEAFF.

The chain recombines TRBV12-5 with TRBJ2-1, with D possibly matching TRBD2 (6 bases). The V gene's germline CDR1 is LGHNT and CDR2 FRNRAP. The CDR3 is made up of 15 amino acids. V was clipped by 5 bases and J by 6 bases, with 17 bases between them. For the CDR3, the DNA is TGTGCTAGTGGTCAGGGACTCTCGGGGGTCAATGAGCAGTTCTTC. This translates into CASGQGLSGVNEQFF.

V usage is TRBV28 and J usage is TRBJ2-1, with D uncertain. This CDR3 is 15 amino acids long. Germline V lookup: CDR1 MDHEN, CDR2 SYDVKM. Trimming left V 5 bases short and J 0 bases short, with 11 bases between. CDR3 residues: CASSRWAISYNEQFF. The CDR3 DNA is TGTGCCAGCAGTCGGTGGGCGATCTCCTACAATGAGCAGTTCTTC.

This clone was seen a single time. The chain couples TRBV18 to TRBJ1-2, with TRBD1 identical over 12 bases. Germline loops: CDR1 KGHSH, CDR2 LQKENI. The CDR3 contains 15 residues. V was clipped by 3 bases and J by 8 bases; unmatched bases: 7. The CDR3 loop reads CASSPDSGTGGGYTF. The CDR3 bases are TGTGCCAGCTCACCGGACTCCGGGACAGGGGGCGGCTACACCTTC.

This rearrangement joins TRBV2 to TRBJ1-2; weak D call: TRBD1 (5 bases). The ends were cut back, 4 bases at V and 5 bases at J, with 14 bases in the middle. From germline, CDR1 is SNHLY and CDR2 FYNNEI. The CDR3 length is 14 residues. The CDR3 coding sequence is TGTGCCAGCAGTGGCCGACAGCAGACGTATGGCTACACCTTC. Amino acid sequence: CASSGRQQTYGYTF.

The rearrangement joins TRBV7-9 to TRBJ2-7, with TRBD1 matching 8 bases. Germline V CDR1 and CDR2: SEHNR, FQNEAQ (reference sequence). CDR3 size: 15 residues. Trimming at V came to 0 bases and at J to 5 bases, leaving 6 bases not matched to a gene. CDR3 region: CASSLAGGQEHEQYF. For the CDR3, the DNA is TGTGCCAGCAGCTTAGCTGGGGGACAGGAGCACGAGCAGTACTTC. Complete variable domain (other parts from reference TRBV7-9 and TRBJ2-7): DTGVSQNPRHKITKRGQNVTFRCDPISEHNRLYWYRQTLGQGPEFLTYFQNEAQLEKSRLLSDRFSAERPKGSFSTLEIQRTEQGDSAMYLCASSLAGGQEHEQYFGPGTRLTVT.

CDR3 region: CASSFPRINTEAFF. DNA of the CDR3: TGTGCCAGCAGTTTCCCCAGAATAAACACTGAAGCTTTCTTT. The chain is built from TRBV28 and TRBJ1-1; D unresolved. The CDR3 has 14 residues. Germline V CDR1 and CDR2: MDHEN, SYDVKM. The V end was cut by 3 bases, the J end by 2 bases, with 10 bases between.

The gene calls are TRBV27 and TRBJ2-7, with D possibly being TRBD2 (5 bases). The germline V and J ends were trimmed by 4 bases and 7 bases, with 8 bases remaining between them. The CDR3 spans 11 residues. Germline V lookup: CDR1 MNHEY, CDR2 SMNVEV (reference sequence). The CDR3 is CASSSGNEQYF. The CDR3 DNA follows: TGTGCCAGCAGTTCGGGAAATGAGCAGTACTTC.

The chain carries TRBV7-2 and TRBJ2-2; no firm D call. V was cut by 2 bases and J by 8 bases, with 9 bases left in between. Germline assignment: CDR1 SGHTA and CDR2 FQGNSA. The CDR3 runs to 13 residues. The CDR3 loop reads CASSLFVSGELFF. CDR3 nucleotides: TGTGCCAGCAGCTTATTCGTATCGGGGGAGCTGTTTTTT.